This T cell receptor (beta chain) was documented in a study of Ad26.COV2.S vaccination and SARS-CoV-2 variants. Study-level information: In the study, Ad26.COV2.S was injected intramuscularly once, or twice 56 days apart. Points from the study as a whole: After vaccination, substantial breadth of spike-specific CD8+ and CD4+ responses was reported. Non-spike TCR breadth was similar in vaccine and placebo recipients.

The length of the CDR3 is 16 residues. J gave up 10 bases and V 0 bases, and 15 bases lay outside the gene matches. CDR1 GTSNPN and CDR2 SVGIG come from the germline V gene (reference sequence). Repertoires were generated with immunoSEQ multiplex PCR, while TCRdb's copy carries only in-frame clones and drops some. The sample holds a few hundred thousand clones, about nine tenths seen once. Notes on this clone: The antigen remains unidentified.

Treatment defined: 15 to 20 received Ad26.COV2.S at low or high dose, single or two shots; roughly five received placebo; per-sample allocation not given. Day 63 after the first injection of vaccine or placebo was the sampling time. Cohort 1b enrolled adults aged 18-55 years in Boston. The chain combines TRBV30 with TRBJ2-3, with TRBD2 matching 8 bases. This clonotype was sampled from a person between 18 and 59 years old who received the Ad26.COV2.S COVID-19 vaccine or a placebo. The specimen was peripheral blood, collected in a trial of Ad26.COV2.S vaccine versus placebo. The CDR3 loop is CAWSVRTSTAARSQYF. CDR3 bases: TGTGCCTGGAGTGTACGGACTAGCACGGCCGCCAGGTCGCAGTATTTT.